Presented here are 3 T cell receptor beta chains from one specimen sequenced in a study of blood T cell repertoires in COVID-19. Here immunoSEQ multiplex PCR was the method, and the copy in TCRdb shows in-frame clones only, minus some. The top ten clones hold roughly 9.7% of a sample with 200,000 or so clones, approximately 83% of them seen once. Sequenced material: peripheral blood. Receptor source: a human donor with active or convalescent COVID-19. The donor label of this sample is uncertain.

This chain joins TRBV19 and TRBJ2-2; a weak D match, TRBD2 (7 bases). The CDR3 contains 14 residues. V gave up 1 base and J gave up 6 bases, with 9 bases separating them. The germline gives CDR1 LNHDA, CDR2 SQIVND (reference sequence). The CDR3 sequence: CASSIVGGAGELFF. The CDR3 bases are TGTGCCAGTAGTATAGTAGGGGGGGCCGGGGAGCTGTTTTTT.

The genes are TRBV10-3 and TRBJ1-2, with 7 bases lining up with TRBD1. Germline trimming cut 7 bases from V and 7 bases from J; bases unmatched to any gene: 9. The length of the CDR3 is 13 residues. The germline V gene has CDR1 ENHRY and CDR2 SYGVKD. The CDR3 nucleotides read TGTGCCATCAATACGGGACAGACGGGTGGCTACACCTTC. It encodes CAINTGQTGGYTF.

This clone was counted a few times. The chain couples TRBV5-4 to TRBJ2-1, with TRBD2 matching 7 bases. Unmatched junction bases numbered 3, after V lost 1 base and J lost 5 bases. The CDR3 covers 14 residues. The germline gives CDR1 SGHNT, CDR2 YYREEE (reference sequence). The CDR3 loop reads CASSLPRGDNEQFF. DNA of the CDR3: TGTGCCAGCAGCTTGCCTCGGGGGGACAATGAGCAGTTCTTC. The whole variable domain, remainder taken from reference TRBV5-4 and TRBJ2-1, is ETGVTQSPTHLIKTRGQQVTLRCSSQSGHNTVSWYQQALGQGPQFIFQYYREEENGRGNFPPRFSGLQFPNYSSELNVNALELDDSALYLCASSLPRGDNEQFFGPGTRLTVL.